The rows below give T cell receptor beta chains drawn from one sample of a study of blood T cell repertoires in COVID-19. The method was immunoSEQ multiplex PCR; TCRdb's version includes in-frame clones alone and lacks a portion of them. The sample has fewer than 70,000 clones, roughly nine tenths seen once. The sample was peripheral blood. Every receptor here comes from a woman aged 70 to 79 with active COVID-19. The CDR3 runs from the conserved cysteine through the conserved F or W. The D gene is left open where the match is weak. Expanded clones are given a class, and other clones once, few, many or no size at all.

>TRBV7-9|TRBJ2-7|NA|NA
TGTGCCAGCAGCCTAAGAATACGGGGAGGTTCCTACGAGCAGTACTTC
CASSLRIRGGSYEQYF
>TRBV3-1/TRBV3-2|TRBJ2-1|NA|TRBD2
TGTGCCAGCAGCCGCGACGGGGGAGGGGCGTACAATGAGCAGTTCTTC
CASSRDGGGAYNEQFF
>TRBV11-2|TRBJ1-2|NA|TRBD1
TGTGCCAGCAGCTTAACCGGGACAGGGTATGGTTATGGCTACACCTTC
CASSLTGTGYGYGYTF
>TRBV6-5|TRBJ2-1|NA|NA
TGTGCCAGCAGCAATCTAGACGAGCAGTTCTTC
CASSNLDEQFF
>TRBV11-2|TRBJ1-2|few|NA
TGTGCCAGCAGCTTAGACCCTTCTAACTATGGCTACACCTTC
CASSLDPSNYGYTF
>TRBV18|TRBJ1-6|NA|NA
TGTGCCAGCTCACCACTGGAGGGCGGAGGTTCACCCCTCCACTTT
CASSPLEGGGSPLHF
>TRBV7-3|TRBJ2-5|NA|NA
TGTGCCAGCAGCCCCGGGGCCCGGGAGCCCCAGTACTTC
CASSPGAREPQYF
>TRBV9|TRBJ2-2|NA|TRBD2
TGTGCCAGCAGCGTAGATCTAGCGGGAGTCACCACCGGGGAGCTGTTTTTT
CASSVDLAGVTTGELFF
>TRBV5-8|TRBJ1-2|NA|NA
TGTGCCAGCAGCTTTCGGGGGGTCTATGGCTACACCTTC
CASSFRGVYGYTF
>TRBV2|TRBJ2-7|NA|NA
TGTGCCAGCAGTCTCGGACAGACCTACGAGCAGTACTTC
CASSLGQTYEQYF
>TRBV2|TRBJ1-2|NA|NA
TGTGCCAGCAGTGAAGAACAGGGATGGGTCTATGGCTACACCTTC
CASSEEQGWVYGYTF
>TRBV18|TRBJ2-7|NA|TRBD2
TGTGCCAGCTCACCAGGGACTAGGCCCTACGAGCAGTACTTC
CASSPGTRPYEQYF
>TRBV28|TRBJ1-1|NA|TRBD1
TGTGCCAGCAGTACGGACAGGGAAGAGGGATGGGGTGAAGCTTTCTTT
CASSTDREEGWGEAFF
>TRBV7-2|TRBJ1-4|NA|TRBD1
TGTGCCAGCAGCTTATACCGGGACAGGGGGCAAGAAAAACTGTTTTTT
CASSLYRDRGQEKLFF
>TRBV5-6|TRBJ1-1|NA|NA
TGTGCCAGCAGCTTGGCTGTGGGCACCGATCGAAACACTGAAGCTTTCTTT
CASSLAVGTDRNTEAFF
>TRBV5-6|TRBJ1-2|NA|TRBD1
TGTGCCAGCAGCGCGGGACAGGTCTATGGCTACACCTTC
CASSAGQVYGYTF
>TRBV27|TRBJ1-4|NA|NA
TGTGCCAGCAGGGCCGCGGGGGGGGTTAAGGAAAAACTGTTTTTT
CASRAAGGVKEKLFF
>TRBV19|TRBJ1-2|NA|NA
TGTGCCAGTAGTATGCAACAGGGAGCCTATGGCTACACCTTC
CASSMQQGAYGYTF
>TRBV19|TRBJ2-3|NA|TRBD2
TGTGCCAGTAGTATCCCGGGACTAGCGGGAGGTGGAGATACGCAGTATTTT
CASSIPGLAGGGDTQYF
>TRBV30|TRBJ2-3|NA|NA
TGTGCCTGGAGTGTCGGTAGCACAGATACGCAGTATTTT
CAWSVGSTDTQYF
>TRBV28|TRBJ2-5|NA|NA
TGTGCCAGCACCACGGACGGGCCTTATGGGGCAGAGACCCAGTACTTC
CASTTDGPYGAETQYF
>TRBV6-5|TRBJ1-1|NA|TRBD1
TGTGCCATAACTCCGGGACAGGGGAACACTGAAGCTTTCTTT
CAITPGQGNTEAFF
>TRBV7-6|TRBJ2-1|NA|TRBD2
TGTGCCAGCAGCTTAACTAGCGGGAGGTTTAGTGAGCAGTTCTTC
CASSLTSGRFSEQFF
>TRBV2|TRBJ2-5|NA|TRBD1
TGTGCCAGCATTGTGAACAGGGGACAAGAGACCCAGTACTTC
CASIVNRGQETQYF
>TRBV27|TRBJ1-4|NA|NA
TGTGCCAGCAGTTTATCTACAGGAGGGGAAAAACTGTTTTTT
CASSLSTGGEKLFF
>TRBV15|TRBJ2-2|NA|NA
TGTGCCACCAGCAGAGGGACCCTTTCGGGGGACGGGGAGCTGTTTTTT
CATSRGTLSGDGELFF
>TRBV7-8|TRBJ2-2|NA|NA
TGTGCCAGCAGCTTCCAAGCGGAGAACACCGGGGAGCTGTTTTTT
CASSFQAENTGELFF
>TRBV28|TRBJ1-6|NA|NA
TGTGCCAGCAGTTTTGGGGAGAATTCACCCCTCCACTTT
CASSFGENSPLHF
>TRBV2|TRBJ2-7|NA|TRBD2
TGTGCCAGCAGTGATCTAGCGGGAGGCTACGAGCAGTACTTC
CASSDLAGGYEQYF
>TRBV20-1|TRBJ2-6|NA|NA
TGCAGTGCTAGTCACCGCTCCTCGCGGAGTGGGGCCAACGTCCTGACTTTC
CSASHRSSRSGANVLTF
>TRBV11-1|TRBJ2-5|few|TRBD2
TGTGCCAGCACCCTGAATCTTGACCGGGAGGGAGAGACCCAGTACTTC
CASTLNLDREGETQYF
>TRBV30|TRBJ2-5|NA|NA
TGTGCCTGGACCGTAGGGGGAAGGATTCAAGAGACCCAGTACTTC
CAWTVGGRIQETQYF
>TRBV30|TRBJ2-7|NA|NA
TGTGCCTGGAGCCCACAGGGCTACGAGCAGTACTTC
CAWSPQGYEQYF
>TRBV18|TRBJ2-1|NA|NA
TGTGCCAGCTCACCCCGACAGGCATCCCTCTACAATGAGCAGTTCTTC
CASSPRQASLYNEQFF
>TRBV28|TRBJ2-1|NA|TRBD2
TGTGCCAGCAGTTTTCTGAGCGGGAGTCCAGGTTCGAATGAGCAGTTCTTC
CASSFLSGSPGSNEQFF
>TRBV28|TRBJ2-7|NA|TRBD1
TGTGCCAGCAGTTTGGCGAGGACAGGCTTCTACGAGCAGTACTTC
CASSLARTGFYEQYF
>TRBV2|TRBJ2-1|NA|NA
TGTGCCAGCAGTGAATTAGTGGGCGGGACGGGGAATGAGCAGTTCTTC
CASSELVGGTGNEQFF
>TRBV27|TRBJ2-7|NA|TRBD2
TGTGCCAGCGGTAGCGGGAGGGCCGGGTCCTACGAGCAGTACTTC
CASGSGRAGSYEQYF
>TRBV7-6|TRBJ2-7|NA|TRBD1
TGTGCCAGCAGCTTAGCGATGGGACAGTCCTACGAGCAGTACTTC
CASSLAMGQSYEQYF
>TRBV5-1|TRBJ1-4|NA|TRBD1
TGCGCCAGCAGCCGCACAGGGGGTCTACTCAATGAAAAACTGTTTTTT
CASSRTGGLLNEKLFF
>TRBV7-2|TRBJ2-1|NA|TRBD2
TGTGCCAGCAGCATCAGCGGGAGGGCCAACAATGAGCAGTTCTTC
CASSISGRANNEQFF